This T cell receptor beta chain comes out of a study of blood T cell repertoires in COVID-19. As for the study in general: T cells, B-cell-depleted T cells, or PBMCs provided the cDNA or gDNA that served as material.

CDR3 length: 14 amino acids. Germline V CDR1 and CDR2: MGHRA, YSYEKL. Deletions cut 4 bases from V and 0 bases from J, with 10 bases between. As handled by the study authors: For nucleated cells, counts were estimated from reference gene primer amplification. Clones were sequenced by immunoSEQ multiplex PCR, and TCRdb holds only the in-frame ones, with some missing. D and trimming were read from the DNA, whereas the V and J calls and clone size are those reported in that table. The sample has a few hundred thousand clones, 80% to 85% seen once. The specimen sequenced was peripheral blood. V is TRBV4-1 and J is TRBJ2-7; D call uncertain. The TCR sequence derives from a woman in her fifties or sixties with acute or convalescent COVID-19. The CDR3, as DNA: TGCGCCAGCAGCCCCCACAGTTCCTCCTACGAGCAGTACTTC. It translates to CASSPHSSSYEQYF.